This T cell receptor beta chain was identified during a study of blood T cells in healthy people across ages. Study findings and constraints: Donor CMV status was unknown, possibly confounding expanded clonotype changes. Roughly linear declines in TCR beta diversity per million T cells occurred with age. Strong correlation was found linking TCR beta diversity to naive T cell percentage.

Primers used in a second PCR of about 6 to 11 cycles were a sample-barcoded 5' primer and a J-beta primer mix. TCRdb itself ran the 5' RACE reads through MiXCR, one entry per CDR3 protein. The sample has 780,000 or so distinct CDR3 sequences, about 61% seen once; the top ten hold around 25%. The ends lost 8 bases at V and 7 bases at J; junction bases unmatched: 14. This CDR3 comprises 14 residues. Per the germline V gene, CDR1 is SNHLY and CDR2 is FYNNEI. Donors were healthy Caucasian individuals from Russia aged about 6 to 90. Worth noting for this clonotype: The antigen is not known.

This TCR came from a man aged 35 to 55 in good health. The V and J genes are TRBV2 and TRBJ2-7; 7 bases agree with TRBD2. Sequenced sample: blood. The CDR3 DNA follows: TGTGCCAGCCTAGCAGGGACTACAGCCGAGGAGCAGTACTTC. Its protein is CASLAGTTAEEQYF.